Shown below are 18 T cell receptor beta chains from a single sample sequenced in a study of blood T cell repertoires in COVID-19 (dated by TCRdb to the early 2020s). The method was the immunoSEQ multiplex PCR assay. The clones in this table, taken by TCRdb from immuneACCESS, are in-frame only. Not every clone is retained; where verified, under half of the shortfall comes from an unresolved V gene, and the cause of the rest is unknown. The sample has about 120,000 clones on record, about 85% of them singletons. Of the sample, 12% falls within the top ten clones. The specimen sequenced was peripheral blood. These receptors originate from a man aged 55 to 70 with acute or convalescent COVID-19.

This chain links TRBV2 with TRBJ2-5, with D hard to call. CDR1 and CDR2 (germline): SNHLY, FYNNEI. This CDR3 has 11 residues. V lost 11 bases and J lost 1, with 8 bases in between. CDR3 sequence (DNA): TGTGCCGTAAAACTCCAAGAGACCCAGTACTTC. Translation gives CAVKLQETQYF. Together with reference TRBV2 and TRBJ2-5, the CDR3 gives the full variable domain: EPEVTQTPSHQVTQMGQEVILRCVPISNHLYFYWYRQILGQKVEFLVSFYNNEISEKSEIFDDQFSVERPDGSNFTLKIRSTKLEDSAMYFCAVKLQETQYFGPGTRLLVL.

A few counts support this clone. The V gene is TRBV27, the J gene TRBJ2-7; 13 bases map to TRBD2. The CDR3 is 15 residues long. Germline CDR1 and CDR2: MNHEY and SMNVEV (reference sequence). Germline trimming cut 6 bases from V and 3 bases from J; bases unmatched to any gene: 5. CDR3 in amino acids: CASSLGTSGNYEQYF. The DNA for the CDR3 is TGTGCCAGCAGCCTCGGGACTAGCGGGAACTACGAGCAGTACTTC.

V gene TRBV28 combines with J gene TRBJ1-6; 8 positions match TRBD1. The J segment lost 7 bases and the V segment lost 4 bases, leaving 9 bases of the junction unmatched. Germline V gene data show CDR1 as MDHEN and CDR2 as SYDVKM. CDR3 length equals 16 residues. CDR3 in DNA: TGTGCCAGCAGTTCGAAAGGACAGGGCGCCAATTCACCCCTCCACTTT. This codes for CASSSKGQGANSPLHF.

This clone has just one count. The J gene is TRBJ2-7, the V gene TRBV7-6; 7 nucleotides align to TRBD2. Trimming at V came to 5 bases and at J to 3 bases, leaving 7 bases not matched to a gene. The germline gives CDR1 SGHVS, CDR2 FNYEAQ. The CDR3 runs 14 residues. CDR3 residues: CASSPGSGGYEQYF. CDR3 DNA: TGTGCCAGCAGCCCGGGATCGGGGGGCTACGAGCAGTACTTC.

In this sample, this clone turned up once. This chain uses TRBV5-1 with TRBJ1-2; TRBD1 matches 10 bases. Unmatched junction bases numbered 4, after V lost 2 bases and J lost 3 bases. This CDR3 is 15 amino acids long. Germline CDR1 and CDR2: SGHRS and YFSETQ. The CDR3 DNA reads TGCGCCAGCAGCTTTTCCGGGACAGGGGACTATGGCTACACCTTC. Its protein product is CASSFSGTGDYGYTF.

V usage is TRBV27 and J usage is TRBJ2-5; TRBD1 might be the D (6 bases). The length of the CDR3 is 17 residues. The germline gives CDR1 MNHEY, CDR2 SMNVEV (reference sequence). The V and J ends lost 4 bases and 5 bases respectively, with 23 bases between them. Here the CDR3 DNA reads TGTGCCAGCAGTTCGCGGGTTCAGGGCAGGGGCCCTGAGACCCAGTACTTC. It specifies CASSSRVQGRGPETQYF.

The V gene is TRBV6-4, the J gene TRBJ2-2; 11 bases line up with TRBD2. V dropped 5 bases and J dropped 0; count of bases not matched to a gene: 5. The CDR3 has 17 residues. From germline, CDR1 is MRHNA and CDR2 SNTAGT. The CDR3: CASSRLAGPANTGELFF. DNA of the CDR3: TGTGCCAGCAGTCGACTAGCGGGACCCGCGAACACCGGGGAGCTGTTTTTT.

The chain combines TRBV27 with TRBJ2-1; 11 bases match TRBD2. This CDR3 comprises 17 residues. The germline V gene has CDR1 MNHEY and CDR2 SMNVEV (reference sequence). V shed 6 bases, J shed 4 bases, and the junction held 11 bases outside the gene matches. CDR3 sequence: CASSPRTSGPPYNEQFF. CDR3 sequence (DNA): TGTGCCAGCAGCCCACGGACTAGCGGGCCTCCTTACAATGAGCAGTTCTTC.

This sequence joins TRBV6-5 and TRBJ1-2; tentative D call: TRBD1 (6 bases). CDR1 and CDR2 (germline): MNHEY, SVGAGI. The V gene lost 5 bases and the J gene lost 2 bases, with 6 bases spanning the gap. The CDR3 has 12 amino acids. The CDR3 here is CASSTGNYGYTF. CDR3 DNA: TGTGCCAGCAGTACAGGGAACTATGGCTACACCTTC.

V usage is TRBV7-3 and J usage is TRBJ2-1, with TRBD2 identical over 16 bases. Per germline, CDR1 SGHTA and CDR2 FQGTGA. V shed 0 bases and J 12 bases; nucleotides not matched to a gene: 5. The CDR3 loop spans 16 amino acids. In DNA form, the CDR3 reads TGTGCCAGCAGCTTAACCGGGACTAGCGGGAGGGCCGGGCAGTTCTTC. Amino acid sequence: CASSLTGTSGRAGQFF.

CDR3 DNA sequence: TGTGCCAGCTCACCACCAACAGGGCGAGTCACCGGGGAGCTGTTTTTT. Translated: CASSPPTGRVTGELFF. The chain is built from TRBV18 and TRBJ2-2, with D possibly TRBD1 on 6 matching bases. Trimming took off 0 bases at V and 4 bases at J, with 12 bases between the two ends. The germline V gene has CDR1 KGHSH and CDR2 LQKENI. The CDR3 covers 16 residues.

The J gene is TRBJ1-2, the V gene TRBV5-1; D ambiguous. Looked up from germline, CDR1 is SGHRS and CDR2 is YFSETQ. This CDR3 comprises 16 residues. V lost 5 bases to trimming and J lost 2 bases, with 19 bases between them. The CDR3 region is CASRPEAGSLNYGYTF. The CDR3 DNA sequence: TGCGCCAGCAGACCCGAGGCGGGCAGTTTAAACTATGGCTACACCTTC.

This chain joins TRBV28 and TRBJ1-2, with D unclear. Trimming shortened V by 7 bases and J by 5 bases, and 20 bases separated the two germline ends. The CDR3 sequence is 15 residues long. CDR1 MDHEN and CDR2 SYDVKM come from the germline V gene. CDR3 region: CASIPIPGSDYGYTF. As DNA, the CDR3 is TGTGCCAGCATCCCAATCCCGGGTTCGGATTATGGCTACACCTTC.

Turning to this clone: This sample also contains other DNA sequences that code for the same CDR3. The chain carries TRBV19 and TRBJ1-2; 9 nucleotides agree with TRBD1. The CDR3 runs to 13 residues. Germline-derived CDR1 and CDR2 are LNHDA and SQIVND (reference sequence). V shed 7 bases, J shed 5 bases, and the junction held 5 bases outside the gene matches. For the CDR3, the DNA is TGTGCCAGTACCCCGGACAGGGGTTATGGCTACACCTTC. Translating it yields CASTPDRGYGYTF.

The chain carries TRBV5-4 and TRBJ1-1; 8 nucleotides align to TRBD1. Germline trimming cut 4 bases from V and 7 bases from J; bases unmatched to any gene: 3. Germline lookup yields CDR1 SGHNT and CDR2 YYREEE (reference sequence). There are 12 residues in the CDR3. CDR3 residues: CASSQDRGEAFF. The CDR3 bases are TGTGCCAGCAGCCAAGACAGGGGTGAAGCTTTCTTT. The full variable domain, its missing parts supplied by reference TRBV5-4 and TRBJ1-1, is ETGVTQSPTHLIKTRGQQVTLRCSSQSGHNTVSWYQQALGQGPQFIFQYYREEENGRGNFPPRFSGLQFPNYSSELNVNALELDDSALYLCASSQDRGEAFFGQGTRLTVV.

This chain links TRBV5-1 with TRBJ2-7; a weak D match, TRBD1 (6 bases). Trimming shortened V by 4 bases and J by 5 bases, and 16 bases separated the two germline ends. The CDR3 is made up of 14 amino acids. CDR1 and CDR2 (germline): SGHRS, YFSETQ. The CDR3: CASSQNLQGHEQYF. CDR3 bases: TGCGCCAGCAGCCAAAACCTACAGGGCCACGAGCAGTACTTC.

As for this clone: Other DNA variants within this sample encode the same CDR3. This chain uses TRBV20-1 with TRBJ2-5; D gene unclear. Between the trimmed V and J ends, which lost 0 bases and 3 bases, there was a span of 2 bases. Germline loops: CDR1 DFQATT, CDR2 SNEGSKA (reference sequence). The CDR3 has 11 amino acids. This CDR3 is CSARDKETQYF. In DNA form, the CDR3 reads TGCAGTGCTAGAGATAAAGAGACCCAGTACTTC.

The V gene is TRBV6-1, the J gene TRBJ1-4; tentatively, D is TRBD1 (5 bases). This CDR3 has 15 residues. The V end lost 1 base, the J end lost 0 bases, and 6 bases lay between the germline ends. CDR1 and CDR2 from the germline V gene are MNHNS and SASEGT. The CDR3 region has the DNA TGTGCCAGCAGTGAAGGACAGACAACTAATGAAAAACTGTTTTTT. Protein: CASSEGQTTNEKLFF.